This T cell receptor beta chain is from a study of shared clonotypes between healthy human individuals. Overall study findings and caveats: The authors expected sequencing depth to affect clonotype sharing among donors.

Evenly divided among several immunoSEQ plates was the genomic DNA of each subset. Here immunoSEQ multiplex PCR was the method, and the copy in TCRdb shows in-frame clones only, minus some. Of more than 500,000 clones in the sample, roughly 95% were seen once. As concerns this clone: Its antigen is not known.

CDR1 is MNHEY, CDR2 SMNVEV, per germline (reference sequence). The CDR3 is 15 amino acids. Unmatched junction bases numbered 11, after V lost 5 bases and J lost 4 bases. What was sequenced was naive CD4+ T cells sorted from blood. Subset denoted: CD45RA+ positively selected. J is TRBJ2-7 and V is TRBV27; the match to TRBD1 covers 7 bases. The sequence was collected from a woman under 40 in good health. The CDR3: CASSTYRGEKYEQYF. Here the CDR3 DNA reads TGTGCCAGCAGTACCTACAGGGGTGAAAAATACGAGCAGTACTTC.